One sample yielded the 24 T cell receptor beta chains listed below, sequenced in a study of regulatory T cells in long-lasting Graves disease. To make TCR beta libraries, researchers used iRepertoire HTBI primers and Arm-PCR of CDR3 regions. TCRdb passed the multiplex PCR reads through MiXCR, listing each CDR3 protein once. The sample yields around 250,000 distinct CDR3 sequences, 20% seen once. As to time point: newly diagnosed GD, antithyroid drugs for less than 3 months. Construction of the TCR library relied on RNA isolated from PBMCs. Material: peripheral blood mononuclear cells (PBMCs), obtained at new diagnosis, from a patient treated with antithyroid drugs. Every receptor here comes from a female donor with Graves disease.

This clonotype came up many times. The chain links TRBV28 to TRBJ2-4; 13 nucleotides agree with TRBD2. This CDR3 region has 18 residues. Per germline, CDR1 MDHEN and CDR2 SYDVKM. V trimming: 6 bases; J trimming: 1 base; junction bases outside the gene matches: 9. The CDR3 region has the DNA TGTGCCAGCAGCTCCATGGGACTAGCGGGACGGGCCAAAAACATTCAGTACTTC. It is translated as CASSSMGLAGRAKNIQYF.

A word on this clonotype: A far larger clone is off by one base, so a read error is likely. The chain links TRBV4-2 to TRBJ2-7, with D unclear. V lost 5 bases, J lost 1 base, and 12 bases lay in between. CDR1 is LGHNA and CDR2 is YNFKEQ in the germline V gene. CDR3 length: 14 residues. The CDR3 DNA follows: TGTGCCAGCAGCTTAGATCAAGGGTCCTACGAGCAGTACTTC. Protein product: CASSLDQGSYEQYF.

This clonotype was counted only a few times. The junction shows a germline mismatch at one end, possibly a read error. Written as DNA, the CDR3 is TGTGCCAGCAGCCGTACTACCGGGACTAGCGGGAGAAGGGGCACAGATGCGCAGTATTTT. Encoded protein: CASSRTTGTSGRRGTDAQYF. The V call is TRBV11-3, the J call TRBJ2-3; 14 bases match TRBD2. Germline CDR1 and CDR2: SGHNT and YENEEA. The CDR3 is 20 residues long.

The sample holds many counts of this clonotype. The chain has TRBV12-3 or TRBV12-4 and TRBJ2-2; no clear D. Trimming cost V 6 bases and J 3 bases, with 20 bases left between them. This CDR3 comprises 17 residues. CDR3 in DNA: TGTGCCAGCAGAAGACACGAATTTACCCGTTACACCGGGGAGCTGTTTTTT. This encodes CASRRHEFTRYTGELFF.

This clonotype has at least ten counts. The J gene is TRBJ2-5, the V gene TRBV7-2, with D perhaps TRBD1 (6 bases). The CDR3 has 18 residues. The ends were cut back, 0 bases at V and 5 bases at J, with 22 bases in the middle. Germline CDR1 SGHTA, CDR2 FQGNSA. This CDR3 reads CASSLALSGGVRVETQYF. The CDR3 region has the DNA TGTGCCAGCAGCTTAGCGCTCAGTGGGGGCGTTAGGGTGGAGACCCAGTACTTC.

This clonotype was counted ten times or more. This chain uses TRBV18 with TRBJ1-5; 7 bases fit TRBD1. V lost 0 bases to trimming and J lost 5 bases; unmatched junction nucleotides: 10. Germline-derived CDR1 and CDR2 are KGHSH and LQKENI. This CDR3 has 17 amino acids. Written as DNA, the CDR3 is TGTGCCAGCTCACCACCGGGTGACAGGGAGGCCGATCAGCCCCAGCATTTT. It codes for CASSPPGDREADQPQHF.

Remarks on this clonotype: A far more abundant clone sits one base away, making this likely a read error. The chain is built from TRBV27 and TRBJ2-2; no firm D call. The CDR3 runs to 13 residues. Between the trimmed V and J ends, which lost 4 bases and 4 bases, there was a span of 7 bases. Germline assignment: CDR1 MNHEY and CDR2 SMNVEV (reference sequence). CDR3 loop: CASSSHSTGELFF. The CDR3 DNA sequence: TGTGCCAGCAGTTCCCATAGCACCGGGGAGCTGTTTTTT.

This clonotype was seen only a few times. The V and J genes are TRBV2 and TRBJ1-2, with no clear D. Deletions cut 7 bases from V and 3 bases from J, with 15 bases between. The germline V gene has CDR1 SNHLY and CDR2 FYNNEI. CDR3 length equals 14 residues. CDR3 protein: CASNGLGGDYGYTF. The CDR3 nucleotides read TGTGCCAGCAATGGGCTAGGCGGGGACTATGGCTACACCTTC. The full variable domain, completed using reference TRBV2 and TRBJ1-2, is EPEVTQTPSHQVTQMGQEVILRCVPISNHLYFYWYRQILGQKVEFLVSFYNNEISEKSEIFDDQFSVERPDGSNFTLKIRSTKLEDSAMYFCASNGLGGDYGYTFGSGTRLTVV.

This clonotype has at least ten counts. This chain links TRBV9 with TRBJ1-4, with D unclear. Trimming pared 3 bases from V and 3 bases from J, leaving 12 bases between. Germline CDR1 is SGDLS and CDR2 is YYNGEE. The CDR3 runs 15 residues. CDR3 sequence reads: CASSGGQSSNEKLFF. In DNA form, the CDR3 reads TGTGCCAGCAGCGGAGGCCAGTCCTCTAATGAAAAACTGTTTTTT.

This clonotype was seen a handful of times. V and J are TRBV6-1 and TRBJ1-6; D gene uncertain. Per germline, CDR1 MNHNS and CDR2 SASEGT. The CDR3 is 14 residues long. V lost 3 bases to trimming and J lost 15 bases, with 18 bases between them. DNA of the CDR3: TGTGCCAGCAGTGAGACCGTGAAGGTCCCGGTCCTCCACTTT. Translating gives CASSETVKVPVLHF.

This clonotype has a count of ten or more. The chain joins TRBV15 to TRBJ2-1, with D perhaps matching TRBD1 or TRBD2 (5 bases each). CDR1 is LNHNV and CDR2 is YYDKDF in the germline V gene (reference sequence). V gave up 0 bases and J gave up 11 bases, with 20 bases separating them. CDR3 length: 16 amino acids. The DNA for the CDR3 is TGTGCCACCAGCAGAGATCGGGGCGGAGAGGGTCGCAAGCAGTTCTTC. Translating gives CATSRDRGGEGRKQFF.

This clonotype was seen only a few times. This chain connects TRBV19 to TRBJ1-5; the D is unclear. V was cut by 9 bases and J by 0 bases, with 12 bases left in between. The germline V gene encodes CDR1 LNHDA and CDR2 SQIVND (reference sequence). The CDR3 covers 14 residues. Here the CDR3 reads CASLGPNSNQPQHF. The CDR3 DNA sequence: TGTGCCAGCCTCGGACCTAATAGCAATCAGCCCCAGCATTTT.

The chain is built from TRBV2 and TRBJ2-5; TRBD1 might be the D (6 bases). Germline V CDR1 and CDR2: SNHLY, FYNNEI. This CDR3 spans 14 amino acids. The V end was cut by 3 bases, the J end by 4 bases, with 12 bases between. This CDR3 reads CASSDTGRVETQYF. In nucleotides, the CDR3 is TGTGCCAGCAGTGACACAGGGCGCGTAGAGACCCAGTACTTC.

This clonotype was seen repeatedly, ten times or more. The CDR3 loop reads CASSGTGVAEAFF. For the CDR3, the DNA is TGTGCCAGCAGCGGTACAGGGGTCGCTGAAGCTTTCTTT. The chain uses TRBV3-1 and TRBJ1-1; TRBD1 matches 7 bases. CDR1 LGHDT and CDR2 YNNKEL come from the germline V gene (reference sequence). The CDR3 totals 13 residues. The ends lost 5 bases at V and 6 bases at J; junction bases unmatched: 6.

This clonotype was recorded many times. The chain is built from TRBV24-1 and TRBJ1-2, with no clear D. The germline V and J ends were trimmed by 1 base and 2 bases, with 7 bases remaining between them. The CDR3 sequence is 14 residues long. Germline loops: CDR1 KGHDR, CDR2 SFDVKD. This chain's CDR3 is CATSDLGGNYGYTF. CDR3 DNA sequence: TGTGCCACCAGTGATTTAGGAGGGAACTATGGCTACACCTTC.

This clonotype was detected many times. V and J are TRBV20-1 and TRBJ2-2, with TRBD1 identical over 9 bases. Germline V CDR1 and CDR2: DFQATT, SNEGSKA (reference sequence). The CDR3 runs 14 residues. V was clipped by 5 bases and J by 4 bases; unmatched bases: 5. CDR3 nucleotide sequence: TGCAGTGCTTTCGGACAGGGGACCACCGGGGAGCTGTTTTTT. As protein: CSAFGQGTTGELFF.

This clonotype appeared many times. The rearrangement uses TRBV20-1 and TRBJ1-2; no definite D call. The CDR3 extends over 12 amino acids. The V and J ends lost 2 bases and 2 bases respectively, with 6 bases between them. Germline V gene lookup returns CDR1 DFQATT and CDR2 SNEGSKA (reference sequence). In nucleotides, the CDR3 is TGCAGTGCTAGATCCAGAAACTATGGCTACACCTTC. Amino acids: CSARSRNYGYTF.

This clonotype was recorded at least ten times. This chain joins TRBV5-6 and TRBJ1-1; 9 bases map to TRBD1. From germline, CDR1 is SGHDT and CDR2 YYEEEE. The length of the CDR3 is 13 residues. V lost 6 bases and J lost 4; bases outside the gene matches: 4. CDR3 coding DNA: TGTGCCAGCATTTTGACAGGGGGCACTGAAGCTTTCTTT. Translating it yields CASILTGGTEAFF.

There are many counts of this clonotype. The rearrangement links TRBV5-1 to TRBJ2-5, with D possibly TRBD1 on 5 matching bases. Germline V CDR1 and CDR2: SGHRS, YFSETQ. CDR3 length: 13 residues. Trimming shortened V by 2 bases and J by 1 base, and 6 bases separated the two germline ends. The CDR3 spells CASSFDSQETQYF. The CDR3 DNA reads TGCGCCAGCAGCTTCGACAGCCAAGAGACCCAGTACTTC.

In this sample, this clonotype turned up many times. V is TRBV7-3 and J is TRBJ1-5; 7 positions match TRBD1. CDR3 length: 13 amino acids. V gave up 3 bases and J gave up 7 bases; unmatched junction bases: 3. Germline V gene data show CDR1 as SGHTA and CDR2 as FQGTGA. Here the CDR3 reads CASSLGTEQPQHF. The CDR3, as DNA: TGTGCCAGCAGCTTGGGGACAGAGCAGCCCCAGCATTTT.

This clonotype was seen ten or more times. The CDR3 is CASSPRGGGTEAFF. The CDR3 region has the DNA TGTGCCAGCTCACCCCGAGGGGGGGGGACTGAAGCTTTCTTT. The chain joins TRBV18 to TRBJ1-1; perhaps TRBD1 as D (6 bases). Trimming pared 3 bases from V and 5 bases from J, leaving 13 bases between. This CDR3 is built from 14 residues. Per germline, CDR1 KGHSH and CDR2 LQKENI.

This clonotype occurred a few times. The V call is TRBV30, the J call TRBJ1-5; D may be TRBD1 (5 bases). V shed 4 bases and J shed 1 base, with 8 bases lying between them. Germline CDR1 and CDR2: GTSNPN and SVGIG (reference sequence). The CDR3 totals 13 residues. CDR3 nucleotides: TGTGCCTGGAACCGGGACAGCAATCAGCCCCAGCATTTT. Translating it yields CAWNRDSNQPQHF.

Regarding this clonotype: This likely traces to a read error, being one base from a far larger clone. CDR3 nucleotide sequence: TGTGCCAGCAGTTCCCCCGGGTTTAGCGGGGACCCCTACGAGCAGTTCTTC. It yields the protein CASSSPGFSGDPYEQFF. This sequence joins TRBV6-2 or TRBV6-3 and TRBJ2-1, with 8 bases aligning to TRBD2. V dropped 4 bases and J dropped 10; count of bases not matched to a gene: 18. The CDR3 is made up of 17 amino acids. From germline, CDR1 is MNHEY and CDR2 SVGEGT.

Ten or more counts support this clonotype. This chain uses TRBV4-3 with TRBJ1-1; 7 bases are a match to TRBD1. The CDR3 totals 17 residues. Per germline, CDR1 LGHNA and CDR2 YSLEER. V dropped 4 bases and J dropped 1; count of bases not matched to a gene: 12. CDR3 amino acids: CASSRGDSSEKNTEAFF. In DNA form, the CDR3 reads TGCGCCAGCAGCCGCGGGGACAGCTCTGAAAAGAACACTGAAGCTTTCTTT.